Each of the 29 T cell receptor beta chains below was sequenced from the same sample in a study of Graves' ophthalmopathy and Graves' hyperthyroidism (dated by TCRdb to the late 2010s). The instrument was an Illumina HiSeq 2000. TCR beta CDR3 regions were amplified from RNA transcripts for repertoire sequencing. HTBI primers and the Qiagen OneStep RT-PCR kit were used in a first-round RT-PCR, which was followed by a second-round multiplex PCR, size selection and purification. TCRdb redid the processing of the public reads, applying fastp at Q25 and MiXCR, and retained in-frame beta chains. For every CDR3 protein sequence, its rows merge into one entry that carries the most common genes and DNA. Recorded for this sample are hundreds of thousands of distinct CDR3 sequences; 40% of them occurred a single time. The ten top clones hold 40% to 45% of the sample. Sequencing was carried out using peripheral blood. The receptors derive from an adult man with Graves' ophthalmopathy.

Written as DNA, the CDR3 is TGTGCCAGCAGCTCCCGTAATCCCGGCTACACCTTC. It translates to CASSSRNPGYTF. The chain combines TRBV11-2 with TRBJ1-2, with D unresolved. From germline, CDR1 is SGHAT and CDR2 FQNNGV. Trimming cost V 4 bases and J 8 bases, with 11 bases left between them. This CDR3 comprises 12 residues.

This clonotype was counted at least ten times. The chain joins TRBV10-3 to TRBJ2-7, with 7 bases lining up with TRBD2. This CDR3 is built from 12 residues. V lost 8 bases, J lost 3 bases, and 4 bases stayed unmatched. Germline values: CDR1 ENHRY, CDR2 SYGVKD. DNA for the CDR3: TGTGCCATCGGGAGCGGGAACTACGAGCAGTACTTC. It encodes CAIGSGNYEQYF.

This clonotype turned up a few times. The chain joins TRBV24-1 to TRBJ1-5; 9 bases fit TRBD1. The CDR3 is 15 residues long. Unmatched junction bases numbered 11, after V lost 11 bases and J lost 4 bases. Germline V lookup: CDR1 KGHDR, CDR2 SFDVKD. CDR3 residues: CASRTGTGRNQPQHF. Written as DNA, the CDR3 is TGTGCCAGCAGAACTGGGACAGGGAGGAATCAGCCCCAGCATTTT.

The table lists this clonotype with a few counts. The chain uses TRBV20-1 and TRBJ2-5; 14 bases fit TRBD2. The V and J ends lost 6 bases and 0 bases, in that order; junction bases with no gene match: 6. The germline CDR1 and CDR2 sequences are DFQATT and SNEGSKA (reference sequence). This CDR3 region has 16 residues. CDR3 bases: TGCAGTGCCCGAAGGACTAGCGGGGGGTACCAAGAGACCCAGTACTTC. It is translated as CSARRTSGGYQETQYF.

This chain joins TRBV15 and TRBJ1-2; 12 bases are shared with TRBD1. This CDR3 has 14 amino acids. The germline V gene encodes CDR1 LNHNV and CDR2 YYDKDF (reference sequence). V lost 5 bases, J lost 12 bases, and 10 bases stayed unmatched. The CDR3 DNA is TGTGCCACCAGCGGCCGGGACAGGGGGCTTGGAAACACCTTC. Translated: CATSGRDRGLGNTF.

The chain recombines TRBV11-1 with TRBJ1-4; D is unclear. Germline values: CDR1 SGHAT, CDR2 FQDESV (reference sequence). This CDR3 contains 16 residues. Between the trimmed V and J ends, which lost 5 bases and 0 bases, there was a span of 13 bases. The DNA for the CDR3 is TGTGCCAGCAGCACCCAGCGATCCGCAACTAATGAAAAACTGTTTTTT. Translated: CASSTQRSATNEKLFF.

This clonotype was seen repeatedly, ten times or more. The chain has TRBV29-1 and TRBJ1-2; no clear D gene. The CDR3 extends over 14 amino acids. Per the germline V gene, CDR1 is SQVTM and CDR2 is ANQGSEA. V was cut by 0 bases and J by 4 bases, with 12 bases left in between. CDR3 loop: CSVEDRRQTYGYTF. The CDR3 coding sequence is TGCAGCGTTGAAGATCGTCGACAAACCTATGGCTACACCTTC.

The rearrangement joins TRBV20-1 to TRBJ2-6; no firm D call. CDR1 and CDR2 (germline): DFQATT, SNEGSKA (reference sequence). V was clipped by 6 bases and J by 0 bases, with 18 bases between them. The length of the CDR3 is 17 residues. CDR3 loop: CSARTRPQFSGANVLTF. The CDR3 nucleotides read TGCAGTGCCCGAACCCGTCCTCAGTTCTCTGGGGCCAACGTCCTGACTTTC.

The gene calls are TRBV25-1 and TRBJ1-3; D is ambiguous. Germline V gene data show CDR1 as MGHDK and CDR2 as SYGVNS. The CDR3 is 12 amino acids. Trimming cost V 8 bases and J 0 bases, with 5 bases left between them. CDR3 loop: CASQYSGNTIYF. For the CDR3, the DNA is TGTGCCAGCCAATACTCTGGAAACACCATATATTTT.

This clonotype came up once. The chain is built from TRBV29-1 and TRBJ1-2, with TRBD1 matching 8 bases. From germline, CDR1 is SQVTM and CDR2 ANQGSEA. Trimming took 6 bases from V and 5 from J; bases not matched to a gene: 8. The CDR3 consists of 13 residues. Here the CDR3 reads CSVSETGAYGYTF. CDR3 bases: TGCAGCGTCTCCGAGACAGGGGCATATGGCTACACCTTC.

This clonotype was seen a few times. The chain couples TRBV7-9 to TRBJ2-2; TRBD1 is a possible D gene (6 bases). Germline loops: CDR1 SEHNR, CDR2 FQNEAQ (reference sequence). Trimming left V 6 bases short and J 6 bases short, with 20 bases between. CDR3 size: 16 residues. The CDR3 sequence is CASSYSSGAGAGELFF. CDR3 in DNA: TGTGCCAGCAGTTACTCGTCTGGGGCAGGGGCCGGGGAGCTGTTTTTT.

The CDR3 bases are TGTGCCAGCAGCTTCGGGCCCTACCACACTGAAGCTTTCTTT. This encodes CASSFGPYHTEAFF. The V call is TRBV7-9, the J call TRBJ1-1; D is uncertain. V was trimmed by 3 bases and J by 3 bases, leaving 11 bases between them. The CDR3 is 14 amino acids. Germline assignment: CDR1 SEHNR and CDR2 FQNEAQ (reference sequence). Full variable domain (rest looked up from reference TRBV7-9 and TRBJ1-1): DTGVSQNPRHKITKRGQNVTFRCDPISEHNRLYWYRQTLGQGPEFLTYFQNEAQLEKSRLLSDRFSAERPKGSFSTLEIQRTEQGDSAMYLCASSFGPYHTEAFFGQGTRLTVV.

About this clonotype: This may be a read error: a much more frequent sequence differs by one nucleotide. This rearrangement joins TRBV12-3 or TRBV12-4 to TRBJ1-2; 7 nucleotides match TRBD1. The CDR3 spans 11 residues. V dropped 11 bases and J dropped 6; count of bases not matched to a gene: 6. CDR3: CAGTTGHGYTF. Written as DNA, the CDR3 is TGTGCCGGCACGACAGGGCATGGCTACACCTTC.

Ten or more counts support this clonotype. This chain uses TRBV10-3 with TRBJ1-1; D is unresolved. Germline lookup yields CDR1 ENHRY and CDR2 SYGVKD. The CDR3 extends over 11 amino acids. Trimming removed 8 bases from V and 2 bases from J, with 6 bases in between. The CDR3 nucleotides read TGTGCCATCCGCGCAAACACTGAAGCTTTCTTT. Protein product: CAIRANTEAFF.

This clonotype was detected many times. The CDR3 DNA reads TGCAGCGTTGATGAGGGATCAGAGACCCAGTACTTC. This codes for CSVDEGSETQYF. The J gene is TRBJ2-5, the V gene TRBV29-1, with D maybe TRBD2 (5 bases). Trimming cost V 3 bases and J 4 bases, with 9 bases left between them. CDR1 SQVTM and CDR2 ANQGSEA come from the germline V gene. CDR3 length equals 12 residues.

The V call is TRBV28, the J call TRBJ1-1, with a possible D match to TRBD1 (6 bases). The CDR3 consists of 12 residues. V shed 11 bases and J shed 5 bases, with 15 bases lying between them. Germline lookup yields CDR1 MDHEN and CDR2 SYDVKM. CDR3 coding DNA: TGTGCCGAGAAAGGGGGAGGGACTGAAGCTTTCTTT. Amino acid sequence: CAEKGGGTEAFF.

The chain uses TRBV28 and TRBJ2-7, with D tentatively TRBD1 or TRBD2 (5 bases each). The CDR3 extends over 16 amino acids. The germline V gene encodes CDR1 MDHEN and CDR2 SYDVKM. Trimming cost V 10 bases and J 2 bases, with 24 bases left between them. The CDR3 loop reads CATRAGRTFGTYEQYF. CDR3 DNA: TGTGCCACGCGGGCAGGGAGAACGTTCGGGACCTACGAGCAGTACTTC. The full variable domain, with the rest looked up from reference TRBV28 and TRBJ2-7, is DVKVTQSSRYLVKRTGEKVFLECVQDMDHENMFWYRQDPGLGLRLIYFSYDVKMKEKGDIPEGYSVSREKKERFSLILESASTNQTSMYLCATRAGRTFGTYEQYFGPGTRLTVT.

V is TRBV10-3 and J is TRBJ2-6; 9 bases are a match to TRBD1. The CDR3 sequence is 16 residues long. Germline V lookup: CDR1 ENHRY, CDR2 SYGVKD. The junction had 7 bases not matched to a gene; V was cut back by 7 bases and J by 3 bases. The CDR3 DNA follows: TGTGCCATCAAGAGAACAGGGGGCCTTGGGGCCAACGTCCTGACTTTC. It translates to CAIKRTGGLGANVLTF.

This clonotype was detected only a few times. The gene calls are TRBV20-1 and TRBJ2-7; D call uncertain. Germline CDR1 is DFQATT and CDR2 is SNEGSKA (reference sequence). The V gene lost 6 bases and the J gene lost 10 bases, with 28 bases spanning the gap. The CDR3 spans 15 residues. The CDR3 region is CSARPVQDRIRPQYF. The CDR3 nucleotides are TGCAGTGCGCGCCCAGTGCAGGATCGTATACGTCCTCAGTACTTC.

This clonotype occurred many times. The chain uses TRBV29-1 and TRBJ2-5, with 7 positions matching TRBD2. V lost 5 bases, J lost 4 bases, and 13 bases stayed unmatched. Germline CDR1 and CDR2: SQVTM and ANQGSEA. This CDR3 has 15 residues. CDR3 loop: CSVTPAGDSRETQYF. DNA for the CDR3: TGCAGCGTTACACCCGCGGGGGATTCTCGAGAGACCCAGTACTTC.

J is TRBJ2-2 and V is TRBV25-1; 9 bases match TRBD1. Germline V CDR1 and CDR2: MGHDK, SYGVNS. V dropped 8 bases and J dropped 4; count of bases not matched to a gene: 5. This CDR3 has 14 residues. For the CDR3, the DNA is TGTGCCAGCTTAGGACAGGGGCTCACCGGGGAGCTGTTTTTT. This sequence encodes CASLGQGLTGELFF.

This clonotype was seen many times. The chain links TRBV7-9 to TRBJ1-2, with 9 nucleotides matching TRBD1. CDR1 and CDR2 (germline): SEHNR, FQNEAQ (reference sequence). The CDR3 covers 15 residues. Losses at the gene ends were 5 bases for V and 8 bases for J; bases not matched to a gene: 12. CDR3 region: CASSLPDRGLRGYTF. CDR3 nucleotides: TGTGCCAGCAGCCTCCCGGACAGGGGCCTTCGGGGCTACACCTTC.

The chain combines TRBV6-5 with TRBJ2-5; the match to TRBD2 covers 12 bases. Per the germline V gene, CDR1 is MNHEY and CDR2 is SVGAGI. V shed 6 bases, J shed 5 bases, and the junction held 7 bases outside the gene matches. CDR3 length: 15 residues. The DNA of the CDR3 is TGTGCCAGCAGCTTGACTAGCGGGAGTTCGGAGACCCAGTACTTC. Protein product: CASSLTSGSSETQYF.

The chain uses TRBV7-6 and TRBJ2-7, with 11 bases that match TRBD1. CDR1 and CDR2 (germline): SGHVS, FNYEAQ. J was trimmed by 6 bases and V by 1 base; bases with no gene match: 8. The CDR3 has 16 residues. The CDR3, as DNA: TGTGCCAGCAGCTTAGGTATTGGGACAGGGGGTACCGAGCAGTACTTC. Protein product: CASSLGIGTGGTEQYF.

The chain recombines TRBV25-1 with TRBJ2-7; unclear D gene. Trimming took 5 bases from V and 2 from J, leaving 13 bases between them. The CDR3 is made up of 14 amino acids. CDR1 and CDR2 (germline): MGHDK, SYGVNS. CDR3 coding DNA: TGTGCCAGCAGTTCTGGAGCAGCTACCTACGAGCAGTACTTC. It specifies CASSSGAATYEQYF.

The V and J genes are TRBV5-1 and TRBJ2-5, with TRBD2 identical over 9 bases. Trimming at V came to 2 bases and at J to 5 bases, leaving 7 bases not matched to a gene. The CDR3 extends over 15 amino acids. CDR1 and CDR2 from the germline V gene are SGHRS and YFSETQ. The CDR3 nucleotides read TGCGCCAGCAGCTTTCAAGCGGGGGGTCAGGAGACCCAGTACTTC. This sequence encodes CASSFQAGGQETQYF.

Turning to this clonotype: A read error may explain this, as a much larger clone is one base away. This chain connects TRBV11-2 to TRBJ2-5; D may be TRBD1 (6 bases). Germline V CDR1 and CDR2: SGHAT, FQNNGV. The ends were cut back, 3 bases at V and 2 bases at J, with 13 bases in the middle. The CDR3 loop spans 15 amino acids. The DNA for the CDR3 is TGTGCCAGCAGCTTTCGAGCCGGGACACAAGAGACCCAGTACTTC. This codes for CASSFRAGTQETQYF.

In this sample, this clonotype turned up many times. The chain links TRBV10-2 to TRBJ2-7; D gene uncertain. V was trimmed by 0 bases and J by 0 bases, leaving 9 bases between them. The CDR3 runs to 15 residues. In germline, CDR1 is WSHSY, CDR2 SAAADI. CDR3 sequence reads: CASSESPRNSYEQYF. Here the CDR3 DNA reads TGCGCCAGCAGTGAGTCGCCCCGAAACTCCTACGAGCAGTACTTC.

Here the CDR3 DNA reads TGCGCCAGCAGTGAATCCGAGGTTTCCTACGAGCAGTACTTC. Translated: CASSESEVSYEQYF. The rearrangement uses TRBV10-1 and TRBJ2-7; D is unclear. This CDR3 is 14 amino acids long. V shed 3 bases and J shed 1 base, with 10 bases lying between them. Looked up from germline, CDR1 is WNHNN and CDR2 is SYGVQD (reference sequence).